This section outlines one TCR beta chain sequence together with its context. What it binds is unknown. The CDR3 loop spans 14 amino acids. Per germline, CDR1 SGHAT and CDR2 FQNNGV. The V and J ends lost 7 bases and 6 bases respectively, with 19 bases between them. This entry belongs to a study of vaccination effects on CD4 cells after COVID-19. Study context: Sampling occurred a median 72 days post second dose, range 14 to 241. Study findings and constraints: Common cold coronaviruses were cross-recognized by only 1 of 255 vaccine-induced clones in healthy vaccinees.

The data were produced by immunoSEQ multiplex PCR, yet TCRdb's version contains in-frame clones alone and is incomplete. The sample lists 70,000 to 85,000 clones; over 70% were seen once. ViraFEST expansion of antigen-specific CD4+ T cells with viral peptide pools preceded sequencing. Cells that had been cultured for nine to eleven days were the source of isolated CD4+ T cells. Every participant took two doses of the BNT162b2 or mRNA-1273 vaccine. Half-medium exchanges with IL-2 medium took place on days 3 and 7. The starting material was CD4+ T cells from PBMCs cultured with HCoV-229E spike peptides, obtained after COVID-19 vaccination. V and J are TRBV11-2 and TRBJ2-7; D might be TRBD1 (6 bases). This clonotype originated in a human donor who received a COVID-19 vaccine. The CDR3 bases are TGTGCCAGCACCCTAAGGCCGGGCAGGGGCGAGCAGTACGTC. Encoded protein: CASTLRPGRGEQYV.